This T cell receptor beta chain derives from a study of early T cells in non-severe SARS-CoV-2 infection. The study, taken as a whole, reports: Using VDJdb, the matching emphasized anti-spike CD8 responses while missing private and CD4 specificities.

CDR1 and CDR2 from the germline V gene are SGHTA and FQGNSA. V lost 1 base, J lost 2 bases, and 11 bases stayed unmatched. This CDR3 region has 17 residues. Individually, cDNA molecules had unique molecular identifiers attached to them. MiXCR was run by TCRdb on the 5' RACE reads, yielding one entry per CDR3 protein. The repertoire holds tens of thousands of distinct CDR3 sequences, 4% seen once, with more than 2.5% in the top ten. This clonotype occurred many times. As yet, its antigen is unknown. Sample: whole blood. The V call is TRBV7-2, the J call TRBJ2-7; TRBD1 matches at 7 bases. This clonotype was obtained from an adult who was a healthcare worker with PCR-confirmed SARS-CoV-2 infection or an uninfected control (not recorded which). CDR3 amino acids: CASSLGPTGVSPYEQYF. In DNA, the CDR3 is TGTGCCAGCAGCTTAGGACCCACAGGGGTTTCCCCCTACGAGCAGTACTTC.